This T cell receptor beta chain was obtained from a study of cytomegalovirus exposure and HLA in healthy donors. Produced via immunoSEQ multiplex PCR; TCRdb's table is partial and in-frame only. This table holds around 50,000 clones, 94% found once. Trimming at V came to 5 bases and at J to 2 bases, leaving 8 bases not matched to a gene. This CDR3 contains 16 residues. The germline CDR1 and CDR2 sequences are LNHDA and SQIVND (reference sequence). The specimen was PBMCs. The source is a young woman in good health and CMV-seropositive. The chain carries TRBV19 and TRBJ2-7; 11 bases are a match to TRBD2. The CDR3 spells CASSVSGTSGTYEQYF. The CDR3 DNA is TGTGCCAGTAGTGTGTCAGGGACTAGCGGAACCTACGAGCAGTACTTC.